The 15 T cell receptor beta chains given below trace back to one sample, sequenced in a study of post-analysis software for immune sequencing data. Whole-study results and caveats: In patients, TRBV5-6, TRBV5-1 and TRBV20-1 belonged to five TRBV segments found more frequently than in controls.

No antigen has been identified for these receptors. TCR beta cDNA libraries included unique molecular identifiers. TCRdb re-derived calls from the PCR reads in MiXCR, one entry per CDR3 protein. The sample shows 740,000 or so distinct CDR3 sequences, 53% of them seen only once. Sample: blood. These receptors originate from a girl aged 10-17 years with multiple sclerosis.

V is TRBV12-5 and J is TRBJ2-3; 10 nucleotides agree with TRBD1. The J call may be wrong; the DNA end is better matched by TRBJ1-5. Germline lookup yields CDR1 LGHNT and CDR2 FRNRAP. This CDR3 spans 19 amino acids. CDR3 sequence: CASGLPRDRGGVSNQPQHF. CDR3 nucleotides: TGTGCTAGTGGTTTGCCCCGGGACAGGGGAGGGGTAAGCAATCAGCCCCAGCATTTT.

The gene calls are TRBV7-6 and TRBJ2-7; 11 nucleotides line up with TRBD1. J was trimmed by 4 bases and V by 4 bases; bases with no gene match: 3. CDR1 and CDR2 from the germline V gene are SGHVS and FNYEAQ. The CDR3 runs 14 residues. CDR3 amino acids: CASSWGQGEYEQYF. Written as DNA, the CDR3 is TGTGCCAGCAGCTGGGGACAGGGGGAATACGAGCAGTACTTC.

The chain employs TRBV29-1 and TRBJ1-2, with a possible D match to TRBD1 (6 bases). V lost 0 bases to trimming and J lost 0 bases, with 17 bases between them. Germline-derived CDR1 and CDR2 are SQVTM and ANQGSEA. CDR3 length: 17 residues. This CDR3 is CSVEDIAGAYTNYGYTF. The CDR3 coding sequence is TGCAGCGTTGAAGATATTGCAGGGGCCTATACTAACTATGGCTACACCTTC.

In its sample, this clonotype was seen once. The chain joins TRBV12-5 to TRBJ2-7; a weak D match, TRBD2 (5 bases). V lost 6 bases and J lost 2, with 17 bases in between. This CDR3 is built from 15 residues. Germline assignment: CDR1 LGHNT and CDR2 FRNRAP. The CDR3 bases are TGTGCTAGTGGCCCACATGGGTCGAGGGCCTACGAGCAGTACTTC. Protein: CASGPHGSRAYEQYF. Variable domain in full (rest from reference TRBV12-5 and TRBJ2-7): DARVTQTPRHKVTEMGQEVTMRCQPILGHNTVFWYRQTMMQGLELLAYFRNRAPLDDSGMPKDRFSAEMPDATLATLKIQPSEPRDSAVYFCASGPHGSRAYEQYFGPGTRLTVT.

This sequence joins TRBV10-3 and TRBJ2-2, with D unclear. Trimming stripped 6 bases from V and 3 bases from J, with 2 bases between. CDR3 length: 11 amino acids. Per the germline V gene, CDR1 is ENHRY and CDR2 is SYGVKD. The CDR3 sequence is CAIRDTGELFF. The CDR3 nucleotides are TGTGCCATCAGGGACACCGGGGAGCTGTTTTTT.

This chain connects TRBV5-1 to TRBJ2-3; D may be TRBD2 (6 bases). The germline V gene encodes CDR1 SGHRS and CDR2 YFSETQ. The CDR3 runs to 15 residues. The ends were cut back, 2 bases at V and 0 bases at J, with 10 bases in the middle. CDR3 bases: TGCGCCAGCAGCTTACTAGGGACTAGCACAGATACGCAGTATTTT. It encodes CASSLLGTSTDTQYF.

In this sample, this clonotype turned up a few times. The chain joins TRBV15 to TRBJ2-4; D unresolved. Looked up from germline, CDR1 is LNHNV and CDR2 is YYDKDF (reference sequence). V was clipped by 0 bases and J by 8 bases, with 5 bases between them. This CDR3 spans 12 amino acids. The chain's CDR3 is CATSRDPDIQYF. As DNA, the CDR3 is TGTGCCACCAGCAGAGATCCGGACATTCAGTACTTC.

The V call is TRBV12-3 or TRBV12-4, the J call TRBJ2-2, with D unresolved. V was clipped by 4 bases and J by 0 bases, with 3 bases between them. This CDR3 spans 13 amino acids. The CDR3 sequence is CASSSANTGELFF. The CDR3, as DNA: TGTGCCAGCAGTTCAGCGAACACCGGGGAGCTGTTTTTT.

The chain has TRBV18 and TRBJ2-4; a weak D match, TRBD1 (6 bases). The J call may be in error: the DNA end matches TRBJ2-7 better. The CDR3 runs 14 residues. Per the germline V gene, CDR1 is KGHSH and CDR2 is LQKENI. The DNA of the CDR3 is TGTGCCAGCTCACCTCTCCGACAGGCCTACGAGCAGTACTTC. Amino acid sequence: CASSPLRQAYEQYF.

V and J are TRBV29-1 and TRBJ2-1; the D is unclear. This CDR3 comprises 13 residues. Trimming removed 6 bases at V and 1 base at J, with 10 bases between. Germline V gene lookup returns CDR1 SQVTM and CDR2 ANQGSEA. CDR3 in amino acids: CSVRKLSYNEQFF. CDR3 DNA sequence: TGCAGCGTCCGCAAACTATCCTACAATGAGCAGTTCTTC.

The chain couples TRBV15 to TRBJ1-2; D not certain. Germline V gene lookup returns CDR1 LNHNV and CDR2 YYDKDF (reference sequence). This CDR3 has 11 amino acids. V was pared by 4 bases and J by 8 bases, with 8 bases between. The CDR3 sequence is CATSKEGGYTF. CDR3 nucleotides: TGTGCCACCAGCAAGGAGGGCGGCTACACCTTC. Variable domain in full (rest from reference TRBV15 and TRBJ1-2): DAMVIQNPRYQVTQFGKPVTLSCSQTLNHNVMYWYQQKSSQAPKLLFHYYDKDFNNEADTPDNFQSRRPNTSFCFLDIRSPGLGDTAMYLCATSKEGGYTFGSGTRLTVV.

The rearrangement links TRBV7-2 to TRBJ2-4; no clear D. This CDR3 comprises 12 residues. Trimming took 2 bases from V and 2 from J, leaving 1 base between them. Per germline, CDR1 SGHTA and CDR2 FQGNSA. The CDR3 reads CASSLPKNIQYF. DNA for the CDR3: TGTGCCAGCAGCTTACCCAAAAACATTCAGTACTTC.

DNA for the CDR3: TGTGCCAGTAGCGCACCTGGGACTAGCTACGAGCAGTACTTC. Protein sequence: CASSAPGTSYEQYF. The V gene is TRBV7-9, the J gene TRBJ2-5; 8 nucleotides line up with TRBD2. The end of the DNA fits TRBJ2-7 better, so the J call may be wrong. The CDR3 is 14 residues long. Germline CDR1 and CDR2: SEHNR and FQNEAQ (reference sequence).

This chain's CDR3 is CASSPGTPLTYEQYF. CDR3 sequence (DNA): TGTGCCAGCAGCCCTGGGACACCTCTCACCTACGAGCAGTACTTC. V and J are TRBV7-9 and TRBJ2-4; D is perhaps TRBD1 (6 bases). The J call may be in error: the DNA end matches TRBJ2-7 better. Germline V gives CDR1 SEHNR, CDR2 FQNEAQ (reference sequence). This CDR3 has 15 residues.

This rearrangement joins TRBV20-1 to TRBJ2-5; D uncertain. Germline CDR1 reads DFQATT; CDR2 reads SNEGSKA (reference sequence). Trimming pared 4 bases from V and 5 bases from J, leaving 11 bases between. There are 12 residues in the CDR3. The CDR3, as DNA: TGCAGTGCTACCGCGAACCGGGAGACCCAGTACTTC. Amino acids: CSATANRETQYF.